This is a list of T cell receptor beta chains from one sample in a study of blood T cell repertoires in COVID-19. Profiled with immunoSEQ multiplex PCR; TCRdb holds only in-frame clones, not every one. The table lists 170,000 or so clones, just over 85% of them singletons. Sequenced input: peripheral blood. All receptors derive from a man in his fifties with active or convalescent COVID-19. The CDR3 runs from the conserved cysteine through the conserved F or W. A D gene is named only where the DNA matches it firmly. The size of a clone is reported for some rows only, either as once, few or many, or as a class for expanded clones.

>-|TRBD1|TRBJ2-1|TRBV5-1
CASSLDGTVYNEQFF
TGCGCCAGCAGCTTGGACGGGACAGTCTACAATGAGCAGTTCTTC
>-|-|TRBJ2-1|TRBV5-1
CASNPAGNTHNEQFF
TGCGCCAGCAACCCGGCCGGGAACACCCACAATGAGCAGTTCTTC
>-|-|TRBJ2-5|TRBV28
CASINNQETQYF
TGTGCCAGCATCAACAACCAAGAGACCCAGTACTTC
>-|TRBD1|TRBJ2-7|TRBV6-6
CAAAPQGLYEQYF
TGTGCCGCCGCCCCACAGGGGCTCTACGAGCAGTACTTC
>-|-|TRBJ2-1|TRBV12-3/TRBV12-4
CASSRQEQFF
TGTGCCAGCAGTAGACAAGAGCAGTTCTTC
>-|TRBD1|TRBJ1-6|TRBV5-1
CASSRGQGASPLHF
TGCGCCAGCAGCCGGGGACAGGGGGCTTCACCCCTCCACTTT
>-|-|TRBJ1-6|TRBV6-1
CASIWGENSPLHF
TGTGCCAGCATATGGGGAGAAAATTCACCCCTCCACTTT
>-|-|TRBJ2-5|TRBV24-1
CATSSSAELETQYF
TGTGCCACCAGTAGTAGCGCTGAGCTGGAGACCCAGTACTTC
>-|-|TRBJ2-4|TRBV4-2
CASSPGLAAKNIQYF
TGTGCCAGCAGCCCCGGACTGGCTGCCAAAAACATTCAGTACTTC
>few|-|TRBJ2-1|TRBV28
CASSLLSWGRGGLLEQFF
TGTGCCAGCAGTTTATTATCGTGGGGAAGGGGCGGCTTACTTGAGCAGTTCTTC
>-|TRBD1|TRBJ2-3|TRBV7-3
CASSQDRGGTDTQYF
TGTGCCAGCAGCCAGGACAGGGGAGGCACAGATACGCAGTATTTT
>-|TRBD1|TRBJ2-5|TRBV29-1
CSGTGLQETQYF
TGCAGCGGGACAGGGCTCCAAGAGACCCAGTACTTC
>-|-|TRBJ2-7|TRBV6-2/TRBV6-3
CASSYGRGYEQYF
TGTGCCAGCAGTTACGGGCGGGGCTACGAGCAGTACTTC
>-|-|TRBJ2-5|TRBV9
CASSVQGYGTQYF
TGTGCCAGCAGCGTTCAGGGGTATGGGACCCAGTACTTC
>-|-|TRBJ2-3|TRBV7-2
CASSLGGPLDTQYF
TGTGCCAGCAGCTTAGGAGGCCCGTTGGATACGCAGTATTTT
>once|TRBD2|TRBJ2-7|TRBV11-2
CASSPLTSGVYEQYF
TGTGCCAGCAGCCCGCTGACTAGCGGGGTGTACGAGCAGTACTTC
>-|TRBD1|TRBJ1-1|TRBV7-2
CASSQMDRGTEAFF
TGTGCCAGCAGCCAAATGGACAGGGGTACTGAAGCTTTCTTT
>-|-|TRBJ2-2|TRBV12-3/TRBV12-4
CASSNRAGELFF
TGTGCCAGTAGCAACAGGGCCGGGGAGCTGTTTTTT
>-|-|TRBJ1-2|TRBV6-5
CASSYSGPALRYTF
TGTGCCAGCAGTTACTCGGGGCCGGCGCTTCGCTACACCTTC
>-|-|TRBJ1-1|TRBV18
CASSGQRHENTEAFF
TGTGCCAGCTCAGGGCAGAGACACGAGAACACTGAAGCTTTCTTT
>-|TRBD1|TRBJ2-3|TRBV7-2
CASSLSGTGVTDTQYF
TGTGCCAGCAGCTTATCTGGGACAGGGGTCACAGATACGCAGTATTTT
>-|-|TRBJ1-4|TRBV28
CASSLSTATNEKLFF
TGTGCCAGCAGTTTATCGACAGCAACTAATGAAAAACTGTTTTTT
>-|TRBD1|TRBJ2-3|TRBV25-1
CASSHTGGVTDTQYF
TGTGCCAGCAGTCACACAGGGGGCGTCACAGATACGCAGTATTTT
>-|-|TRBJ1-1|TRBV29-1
CSVRVNTEAFF
TGCAGCGTTCGGGTGAACACTGAAGCTTTCTTT
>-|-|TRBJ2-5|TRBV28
CASTTDSKVETQYF
TGTGCCAGCACAACGGACAGTAAGGTTGAGACCCAGTACTTC
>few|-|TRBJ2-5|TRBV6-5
CASIGQQETQYF
TGTGCCAGCATAGGACAGCAAGAGACCCAGTACTTC